These 30 T cell receptor beta chains came from one sample sequenced in a study of T-cell memory formation after mild COVID-19. MiXCR, run by TCRdb on the 5' RACE reads, gives a single entry per CDR3 protein. The sample has under 300,000 distinct CDR3 sequences, approximately 18% seen once; the top ten hold more than 20%. The source material was PBMCs or a T cell subset sorted from them (not recorded which). The receptors derive from a man aged 18 to 35 who had mild COVID-19 (a few samples of this study predate the infection). Cell type and time point are not known.

The chain carries TRBV13 and TRBJ2-2; the match to TRBD2 covers 10 bases. Germline CDR1 and CDR2: PRHDT and FYEKMQ (reference sequence). This CDR3 region has 16 residues. V trimming: 6 bases; J trimming: 2 bases; junction bases outside the gene matches: 6. The CDR3 spells CASSSLAGRNTGELFF. The CDR3 DNA reads as TGTGCCAGCAGTTCACTAGCGGGGAGAAACACCGGGGAGCTGTTTTTT.

This clonotype turned up a few times. The chain employs TRBV20-1 and TRBJ1-2; D call uncertain. CDR3 size: 12 residues. V lost 2 bases to trimming and J lost 0 bases, with 4 bases between them. Looked up from germline, CDR1 is DFQATT and CDR2 is SNEGSKA (reference sequence). CDR3 DNA sequence: TGCAGTGCTAGATTTGCTAACTATGGCTACACCTTC. Amino acid sequence: CSARFANYGYTF.

V usage is TRBV20-1 and J usage is TRBJ1-1, with unresolved D. Germline CDR1 and CDR2: DFQATT and SNEGSKA (reference sequence). Trimming left V 3 bases short and J 3 bases short, with 8 bases between. The CDR3 sequence is 12 residues long. The CDR3 protein is CSARNGYTEAFF. For the CDR3, the DNA is TGCAGTGCTAGGAATGGATACACTGAAGCTTTCTTT.

This rearrangement joins TRBV11-3 to TRBJ2-1; 7 bases are a match to TRBD2. V lost 5 bases and J lost 0; bases outside the gene matches: 4. The CDR3 length is 15 residues. Germline CDR1 SGHNT, CDR2 YENEEA. This chain's CDR3 is CASSPRTSSYNEQFF. The CDR3 coding sequence is TGTGCCAGCAGCCCCAGGACTAGCTCCTACAATGAGCAGTTCTTC.

This chain connects TRBV4-1 to TRBJ1-1; D may be TRBD1 (5 bases). The CDR3 has 17 residues. Germline V CDR1 and CDR2: MGHRA, YSYEKL. Trimming took off 5 bases at V and 1 base at J, with 20 bases between the two ends. CDR3 residues: CASSFGQLTARNTEAFF. CDR3 DNA: TGCGCCAGCAGCTTTGGACAATTGACAGCTCGGAACACTGAAGCTTTCTTT.

This clonotype was detected only a few times. J is TRBJ2-5 and V is TRBV27, with no clear D. Trimming took off 6 bases at V and 3 bases at J, with 14 bases between the two ends. The CDR3 length is 14 residues. CDR1 and CDR2 from the germline V gene are MNHEY and SMNVEV (reference sequence). The DNA for the CDR3 is TGTGCCAGCAGCCTTTCATGGCTGAAAGAGACCCAGTACTTC. Translating it yields CASSLSWLKETQYF.

This clonotype was detected a few times. The gene calls are TRBV7-2 and TRBJ2-3, with TRBD2 matching 12 bases. This CDR3 is 17 amino acids long. Germline CDR1 and CDR2: SGHTA and FQGNSA. Trimming cost V 0 bases and J 2 bases; bases outside gene matches: 3. The CDR3 here is CASSLATSGGFTDTQYF. The CDR3 DNA reads as TGTGCCAGCAGCTTAGCCACTAGCGGGGGGTTCACAGATACGCAGTATTTT.

J is TRBJ2-1 and V is TRBV7-2; TRBD1 or TRBD2 may be the D gene (5 bases each). V was cut by 1 base and J by 2 bases, with 12 bases left in between. The length of the CDR3 is 16 residues. CDR1 is SGHTA, CDR2 FQGNSA, per germline. The CDR3 DNA sequence: TGTGCCAGCAGCTTAGAGGGGTCTAGCCCCTACAATGAGCAGTTCTTC. Translation gives CASSLEGSSPYNEQFF. The full variable domain, with the rest looked up from reference TRBV7-2 and TRBJ2-1, is GAGVSQSPSNKVTEKGKDVELRCDPISGHTALYWYRQSLGQGLEFLIYFQGNSAPDKSGLPSDRFSAERTGGSVSTLTIQRTQQEDSAVYLCASSLEGSSPYNEQFFGPGTRLTVL.

This clonotype occurred a few times. This chain links TRBV4-1 with TRBJ2-2; perhaps D is TRBD1 or TRBD2 (5 bases each). Germline CDR1 MGHRA, CDR2 YSYEKL. The CDR3 spans 16 residues. Between the trimmed V and J ends, which lost 1 base and 5 bases, there was a span of 14 bases. CDR3 in DNA: TGCGCCAGCAGCCAAGGCGCTCAGGGACGGACCGGGGAGCTGTTTTTT. Its translation is CASSQGAQGRTGELFF.

In this sample, this clonotype turned up a few times. The chain has TRBV24-1 and TRBJ2-3; D is possibly TRBD2 (6 bases). V was cut by 5 bases and J by 2 bases, with 13 bases left in between. Germline values: CDR1 KGHDR, CDR2 SFDVKD. The CDR3 is 15 amino acids. The CDR3 loop reads CATSAFSGITDTQYF. The CDR3 coding sequence is TGTGCCACCAGTGCCTTTAGCGGAATCACAGATACGCAGTATTTT.

This clonotype was seen a few times. The genes are TRBV20-1 and TRBJ1-4, with 7 nucleotides matching TRBD1. This CDR3 is 12 amino acids long. The V segment lost 4 bases and the J segment 8 bases; nucleotides outside the gene matches: 4. Germline CDR1 reads DFQATT; CDR2 reads SNEGSKA (reference sequence). The CDR3 nucleotides read TGCAGTGCTACCGGACAGGAGGAAAAACTGTTTTTT. It yields the protein CSATGQEEKLFF.

The V and J genes are TRBV24-1 and TRBJ1-2; D remains ambiguous. CDR1 and CDR2 (germline): KGHDR, SFDVKD. This CDR3 spans 14 amino acids. V lost 1 base and J 2 bases, leaving 7 bases between the germline ends. CDR3 sequence: CATSDFTVNYGYTF. The CDR3 DNA reads as TGTGCCACCAGTGATTTTACAGTAAACTATGGCTACACCTTC.

Here the CDR3 reads CASRERGGTDTQYF. The DNA of the CDR3 is TGTGCCAGCAGAGAGCGGGGAGGCACAGATACGCAGTATTTT. J is TRBJ2-3 and V is TRBV25-1; 7 nucleotides align to TRBD2. CDR1 is MGHDK and CDR2 is SYGVNS in the germline V gene. V trimming: 6 bases; J trimming: 1 base; junction bases outside the gene matches: 4. This CDR3 has 14 amino acids.

This clonotype turned up a few times. Written as DNA, the CDR3 is TGTGCCAGCAGCAAAGGAAACCCGGGGGAGAACACTGAAGCTTTCTTT. It encodes CASSKGNPGENTEAFF. The V and J genes are TRBV21-1 and TRBJ1-1; the D call TRBD1 from the table was never checked on the DNA. TRBV21-1 is designated a pseudogene. The CDR3 totals 16 residues.

This clonotype was found a few times. The chain recombines TRBV3-1 with TRBJ2-3; 7 bases are shared with TRBD1. CDR1 is LGHDT and CDR2 is YNNKEL in the germline V gene (reference sequence). V dropped 3 bases and J dropped 2; count of bases not matched to a gene: 5. The CDR3 is made up of 15 amino acids. CDR3 DNA: TGTGCCAGCAGCCAGAGGGGGACAGTCACAGATACGCAGTATTTT. Translation gives CASSQRGTVTDTQYF.

This clonotype was detected only a few times. The chain combines TRBV20-1 with TRBJ1-6, with D unclear. Germline loops: CDR1 DFQATT, CDR2 SNEGSKA (reference sequence). The CDR3 has 17 residues. With 1 base removed from V and 3 bases from J, the gap between germline ends came to 16 bases. In DNA, the CDR3 is TGCAGTGCTAGAGTCGCTGTGGCAGGATTCTATAATTCACCCCTCCACTTT. Its translation is CSARVAVAGFYNSPLHF.

This clonotype was seen only a few times. This chain joins TRBV6-5 and TRBJ2-3, with unresolved D. Per the germline V gene, CDR1 is MNHEY and CDR2 is SVGAGI. The V end was cut by 5 bases, the J end by 4 bases, with 16 bases between. This CDR3 spans 15 amino acids. The CDR3 DNA sequence: TGTGCCAGCAGTCCGAGCCTTGATTGGGCAGATACGCAGTATTTT. As protein: CASSPSLDWADTQYF.

This clonotype was detected only a few times. The genes are TRBV15 and TRBJ1-5; D ambiguous. With 5 bases removed from V and 6 bases from J, the gap between germline ends came to 8 bases. This CDR3 region has 12 residues. Germline-derived CDR1 and CDR2 are LNHNV and YYDKDF (reference sequence). The CDR3 protein is CATSPRGQPQHF. Here the CDR3 DNA reads TGTGCCACCAGCCCCCGGGGTCAGCCCCAGCATTTT.

The gene calls are TRBV28 and TRBJ1-1; 10 bases fit TRBD1. The CDR3 loop spans 15 amino acids. Trimming took 5 bases from V and 5 from J; bases not matched to a gene: 8. Germline V lookup: CDR1 MDHEN, CDR2 SYDVKM. The CDR3 protein is CASSQGQGPGTEAFF. The CDR3 region has the DNA TGTGCCAGCAGTCAGGGACAGGGGCCGGGAACTGAAGCTTTCTTT.

This clonotype was observed a few times. The V gene is TRBV9, the J gene TRBJ2-3; D might be TRBD2 (7 bases). CDR1 is SGDLS, CDR2 YYNGEE, per germline. V lost 3 bases to trimming and J lost 0 bases, with 14 bases between them. The length of the CDR3 is 16 residues. The CDR3 nucleotides read TGTGCCAGCAGCGCCGGCGGGGGCACTAGCACAGATACGCAGTATTTT. Translating it yields CASSAGGGTSTDTQYF.

This clonotype was seen at least ten times. The V gene is TRBV7-2, the J gene TRBJ2-1; either TRBD1 or TRBD2 may supply D (5 bases each). Germline-derived CDR1 and CDR2 are SGHTA and FQGNSA. The germline V and J ends were trimmed by 1 base and 7 bases, with 14 bases remaining between them. The CDR3 totals 15 residues. In DNA form, the CDR3 reads TGTGCCAGCAGCTTAGTCCAGGGACGGCTGAATGAGCAGTTCTTC. Its translation: CASSLVQGRLNEQFF.

The V gene is TRBV4-1, the J gene TRBJ1-4; D is undetermined. Trimming removed 3 bases at V and 2 bases at J, with 10 bases between. The CDR3 is made up of 15 amino acids. In germline, CDR1 is MGHRA, CDR2 YSYEKL. In nucleotides, the CDR3 is TGCGCCAGCAGCCATCCAACAGCGACTAATGAAAAACTGTTTTTT. Protein product: CASSHPTATNEKLFF.

This clonotype was picked up many times. The V gene is TRBV7-3, the J gene TRBJ2-3; 8 positions agree with TRBD2. Unmatched junction bases numbered 9, after V lost 1 base and J lost 0 bases. The CDR3 is made up of 18 amino acids. Germline CDR1 and CDR2: SGHTA and FQGTGA. The CDR3 DNA follows: TGTGCCAGCAGCTTAAGTTCCGGCGGGGGGTTGAGCACAGATACGCAGTATTTT. This gives the protein CASSLSSGGGLSTDTQYF.

The chain uses TRBV9 and TRBJ2-3; D tentatively fits TRBD1 or TRBD2 (6 bases each). Germline values: CDR1 SGDLS, CDR2 YYNGEE. With 0 bases removed from V and 6 bases from J, the gap between germline ends came to 14 bases. CDR3 size: 15 residues. Here the CDR3 DNA reads TGTGCCAGCAGCGTAGTTGGGGGGCCCGCGGATACGCAGTATTTT. This gives the protein CASSVVGGPADTQYF.

This clonotype was recorded many times. The chain couples TRBV6-5 to TRBJ2-2; D possibly corresponds to TRBD1 (5 bases). The CDR3 has 17 amino acids. Trimming took 0 bases from V and 6 from J, leaving 17 bases between them. The germline CDR1 and CDR2 sequences are MNHEY and SVGAGI. The CDR3 DNA reads TGTGCCAGCAGTTACTCGACCCCGCCATGGGGCGCCGGGGAGCTGTTTTTT. Protein product: CASSYSTPPWGAGELFF.

The chain joins TRBV7-8 to TRBJ2-7; 8 bases are shared with TRBD1. The J segment lost 1 base and the V segment lost 3 bases, leaving 8 bases of the junction unmatched. The CDR3 length is 16 residues. Germline V lookup: CDR1 SGHVS, CDR2 FQNEAQ. CDR3 in amino acids: CASSFSSDRGSYEQYF. The CDR3 DNA is TGTGCCAGCAGCTTCTCTTCCGACAGGGGTTCCTACGAGCAGTACTTC.

This rearrangement joins TRBV9 to TRBJ2-1; D ambiguous. V shed 2 bases and J shed 5 bases, with 8 bases lying between them. Germline values: CDR1 SGDLS, CDR2 YYNGEE. The CDR3 covers 13 residues. CDR3 sequence reads: CASSVTVNNEQFF. The CDR3 DNA is TGTGCCAGCAGCGTCACAGTGAACAATGAGCAGTTCTTC.

This clonotype was counted ten times or more. The chain carries TRBV7-6 and TRBJ2-1; TRBD1 agrees at 9 bases. The germline CDR1 and CDR2 sequences are SGHVS and FNYEAQ. V shed 4 bases, J shed 7 bases, and the junction held 8 bases outside the gene matches. CDR3 length: 15 residues. This chain's CDR3 is CASSSPRGQGNEQFF. As DNA, the CDR3 is TGTGCCAGCAGCTCACCTCGGGGACAGGGAAATGAGCAGTTCTTC.

V usage is TRBV6-4 and J usage is TRBJ1-2, with D perhaps matching TRBD1 (6 bases). Trimming took 6 bases from V and 8 from J, leaving 16 bases between them. Germline assignment: CDR1 MRHNA and CDR2 SNTAGT. The CDR3 length is 13 residues. The CDR3, as DNA: TGTGCCAGCAGATCACAGGGTGTAGGAGGCTACACCTTC. Translated, it gives CASRSQGVGGYTF.

The J gene is TRBJ2-3, the V gene TRBV25-1; TRBD1 agrees at 9 bases. The CDR3 extends over 16 amino acids. Germline loops: CDR1 MGHDK, CDR2 SYGVNS. J was trimmed by 3 bases and V by 4 bases; bases with no gene match: 8. CDR3 in amino acids: CASSGTQGAHTDTQYF. The DNA of the CDR3 is TGTGCCAGCAGTGGTACACAGGGGGCGCATACAGATACGCAGTATTTT. The variable domain in full, completed from reference TRBV25-1 and TRBJ2-3, reads EADIYQTPRYLVIGTGKKITLECSQTMGHDKMYWYQQDPGMELHLIHYSYGVNSTEKGDLSSESTVSRIRTEHFPLTLESARPSHTSQYLCASSGTQGAHTDTQYFGPGTRLTVL.